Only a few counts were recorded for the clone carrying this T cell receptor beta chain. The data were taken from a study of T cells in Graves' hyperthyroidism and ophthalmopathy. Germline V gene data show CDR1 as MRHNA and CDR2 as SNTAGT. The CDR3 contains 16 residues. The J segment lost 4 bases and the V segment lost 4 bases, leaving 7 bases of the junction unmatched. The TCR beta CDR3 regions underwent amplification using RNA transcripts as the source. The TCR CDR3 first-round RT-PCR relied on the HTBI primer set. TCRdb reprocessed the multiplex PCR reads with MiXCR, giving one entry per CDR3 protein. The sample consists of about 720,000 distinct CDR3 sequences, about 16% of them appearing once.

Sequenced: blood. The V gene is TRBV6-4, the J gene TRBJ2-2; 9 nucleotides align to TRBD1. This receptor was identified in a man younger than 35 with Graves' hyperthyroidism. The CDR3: CASSVEGQGLTGELFF. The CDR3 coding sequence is TGTGCCAGCAGTGTTGAGGGACAGGGACTCACCGGGGAGCTGTTTTTT.